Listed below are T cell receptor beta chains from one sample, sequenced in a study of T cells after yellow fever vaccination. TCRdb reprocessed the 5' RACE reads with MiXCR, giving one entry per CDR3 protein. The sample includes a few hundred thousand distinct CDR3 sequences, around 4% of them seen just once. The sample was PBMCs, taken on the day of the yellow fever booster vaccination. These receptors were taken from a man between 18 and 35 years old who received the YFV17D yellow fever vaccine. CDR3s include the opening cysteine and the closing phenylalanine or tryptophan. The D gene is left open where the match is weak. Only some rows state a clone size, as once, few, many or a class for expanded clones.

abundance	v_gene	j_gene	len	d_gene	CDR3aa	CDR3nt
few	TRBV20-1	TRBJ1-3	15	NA	CSARDTPRAGNTIYF	TGCAGTGCTAGAGATACCCCCAGGGCGGGAAACACCATATATTTT
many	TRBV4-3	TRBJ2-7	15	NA	CASSQEEAGNYEQYF	TGCGCCAGCAGCCAAGAGGAGGCTGGGAACTACGAGCAGTACTTC
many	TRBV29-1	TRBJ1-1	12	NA	CSGGESHTEAFF	TGCAGCGGCGGGGAGAGTCACACTGAAGCTTTCTTT
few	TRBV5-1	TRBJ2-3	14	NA	CASSFGSVADTQYF	TGCGCCAGCAGCTTCGGGAGTGTTGCAGATACGCAGTATTTT
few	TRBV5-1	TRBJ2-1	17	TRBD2	CASSFSGGARSYNEQFF	TGCGCCAGCAGCTTCAGCGGGGGGGCCCGCTCCTACAATGAGCAGTTCTTC
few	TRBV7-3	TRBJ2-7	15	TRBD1	CASSKTGTGETEQYF	TGTGCCAGCAGCAAAACCGGGACAGGGGAAACCGAGCAGTACTTC
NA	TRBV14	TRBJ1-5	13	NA	CASSTRSNQPQHF	TGTGCCAGCAGCACCCGCAGCAATCAGCCCCAGCATTTT
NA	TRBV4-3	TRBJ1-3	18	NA	CASSQDRHSPSSGNTIYF	TGCGCCAGCAGCCAAGATAGACACAGCCCTAGCTCTGGAAACACCATATATTTT
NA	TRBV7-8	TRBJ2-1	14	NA	CASSWRMTYNEQFF	TGTGCCAGCAGTTGGAGGATGACCTACAATGAGCAGTTCTTC
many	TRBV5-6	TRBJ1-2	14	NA	CASSLVGQAYGYTF	TGTGCCAGCAGCTTGGTTGGGCAGGCCTATGGCTACACCTTC
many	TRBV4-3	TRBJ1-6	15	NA	CASSQAAGFDSPLHF	TGCGCCAGCAGCCAGGCGGCAGGGTTCGATTCACCCCTCCACTTT
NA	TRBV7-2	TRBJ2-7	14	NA	CASSSGTGIGEQYF	TGTGCCAGCAGCTCCGGGACTGGGATAGGGGAGCAGTACTTC
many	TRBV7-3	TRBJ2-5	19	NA	CASSVDRGKLAGIQETQYF	TGTGCCAGCAGCGTGGACAGGGGGAAACTAGCGGGGATCCAAGAGACCCAGTACTTC
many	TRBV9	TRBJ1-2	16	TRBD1	CASSVASRGGPSGYTF	TGTGCCAGCAGCGTAGCTTCGAGAGGGGGCCCTTCAGGCTACACCTTC
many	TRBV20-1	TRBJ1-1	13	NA	CSATRTVNTEAFF	TGCAGTGCTACTCGGACAGTGAACACTGAAGCTTTCTTT
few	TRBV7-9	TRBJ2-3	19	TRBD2	CASSLALMVAGRSTDTQYF	TGTGCCAGCAGCTTAGCGCTAATGGTAGCGGGGCGGTCCACAGATACGCAGTATTTT
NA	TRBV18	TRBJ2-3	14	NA	CASSPPAGMDTQYF	TGTGCCAGCTCACCACCGGCAGGGATGGATACGCAGTATTTT
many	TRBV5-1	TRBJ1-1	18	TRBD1	CASSPTPWQGAKNTEAFF	TGCGCCAGCAGCCCCACCCCATGGCAGGGGGCTAAGAACACTGAAGCTTTCTTT
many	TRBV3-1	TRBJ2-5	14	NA	CASSAGTHQETQYF	TGTGCCAGCAGCGCCGGGACGCATCAAGAGACCCAGTACTTC
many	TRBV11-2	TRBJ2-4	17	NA	CASSPYPLGLAKNIQYF	TGTGCCAGCAGCCCCTACCCCTTGGGACTAGCCAAAAACATTCAGTACTTC
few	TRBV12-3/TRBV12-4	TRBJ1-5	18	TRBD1	CASTPDRGGGYSNQPQHF	TGTGCCAGCACCCCGGACAGGGGGGGAGGGTATAGCAATCAGCCCCAGCATTTT
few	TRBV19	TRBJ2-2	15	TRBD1	CASTPSTGFVGELFF	TGTGCCAGTACCCCCTCGACAGGGTTTGTCGGGGAGCTGTTTTTT
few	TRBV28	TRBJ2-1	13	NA	CASSLISQTGQFF	TGTGCCAGCAGTTTAATTTCCCAGACAGGGCAGTTCTTC
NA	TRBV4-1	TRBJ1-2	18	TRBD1	CASSQKPLSDRGPRGYTF	TGCGCCAGCAGCCAAAAGCCCCTATCGGACAGGGGCCCACGCGGCTACACCTTC
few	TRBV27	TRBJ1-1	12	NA	CASRLGNTEAFF	TGTGCCAGCCGCCTAGGGAACACTGAAGCTTTCTTT
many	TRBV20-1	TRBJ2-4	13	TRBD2	CSARERGGRIQYF	TGCAGTGCTAGGGAGCGGGGGGGCCGCATTCAGTACTTC
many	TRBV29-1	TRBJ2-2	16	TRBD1	CSVEERDRGQGGELFF	TGCAGCGTTGAAGAACGGGACAGGGGGCAGGGCGGGGAGCTGTTTTTT
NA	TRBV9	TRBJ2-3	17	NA	CASSVAAKILTTDTQYF	TGTGCCAGCAGCGTAGCGGCTAAAATACTAACCACAGATACGCAGTATTTT
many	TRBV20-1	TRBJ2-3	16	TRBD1	CSARGPGQGVTDTQYF	TGCAGTGCGAGAGGACCGGGACAGGGGGTGACAGATACGCAGTATTTT
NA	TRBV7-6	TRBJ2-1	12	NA	CASSFRSNEQFF	TGTGCCAGCAGCTTTAGGAGCAATGAGCAGTTCTTC
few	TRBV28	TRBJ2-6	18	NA	CATGLGFFQSSGANVLTF	TGTGCCACAGGGCTGGGGTTTTTCCAAAGCTCTGGGGCCAACGTCCTGACTTTC
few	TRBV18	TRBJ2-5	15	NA	CASSPIRQGTETQYF	TGTGCCAGCTCCCCCATCCGGCAGGGTACGGAGACCCAGTACTTC